Each of the 2 T cell receptor beta chains below was sequenced from the same sample in a study of beta chain features in type 1 diabetes. Study-level points and caveats: Moderate yet significant TCRB CDR3 shortening was seen in Type 1 diabetes patients in all four CD4+ subsets.

Antigen specificity for these receptors is unknown. Expressed TCRB transcripts were sequenced, since all the RNA that had been isolated was reverse transcribed. The protocol was immunoSEQ multiplex PCR, while the TCRdb copy is restricted to in-frame clones and leaves out a portion. The repertoire holds 11,000 to 15,000 clones, with about two thirds as singletons. Sequences were obtained from stem cell memory CD4+ T cells from blood. All receptors come from a woman in her late teens or twenties with type 1 diabetes.

This chain links TRBV5-1 with TRBJ2-7; no reliable D call. This CDR3 region has 14 residues. CDR1 SGHRS and CDR2 YFSETQ come from the germline V gene. V lost 1 base, J lost 1 base, and 9 bases lay in between. The CDR3: CASSLKPSSYEQYF. The CDR3 nucleotides read TGCGCCAGCAGCTTGAAGCCTTCATCCTACGAGCAGTACTTC.

This clone was observed a few times. The chain carries TRBV5-1 and TRBJ1-2; TRBD1 matches at 9 bases. The ends lost 4 bases at V and 8 bases at J; junction bases unmatched: 9. CDR3 length: 14 residues. Germline loops: CDR1 SGHRS, CDR2 YFSETQ. The CDR3 reads CASSVEGQGDGYTF. The CDR3 nucleotides read TGCGCCAGCAGCGTGGAGGGACAGGGAGACGGCTACACCTTC.